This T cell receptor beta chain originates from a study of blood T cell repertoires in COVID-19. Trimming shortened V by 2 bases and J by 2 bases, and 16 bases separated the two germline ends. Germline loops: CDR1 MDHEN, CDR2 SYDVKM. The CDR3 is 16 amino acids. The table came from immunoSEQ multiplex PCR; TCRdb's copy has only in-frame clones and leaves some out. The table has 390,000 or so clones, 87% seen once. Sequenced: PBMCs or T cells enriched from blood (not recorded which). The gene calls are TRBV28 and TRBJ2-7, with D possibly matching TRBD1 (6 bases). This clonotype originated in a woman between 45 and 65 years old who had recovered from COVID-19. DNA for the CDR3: TGTGCCAGCAGTTTAAGCGACCTCAGGGGTCCCTACGAGCAGTACTTC. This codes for CASSLSDLRGPYEQYF.